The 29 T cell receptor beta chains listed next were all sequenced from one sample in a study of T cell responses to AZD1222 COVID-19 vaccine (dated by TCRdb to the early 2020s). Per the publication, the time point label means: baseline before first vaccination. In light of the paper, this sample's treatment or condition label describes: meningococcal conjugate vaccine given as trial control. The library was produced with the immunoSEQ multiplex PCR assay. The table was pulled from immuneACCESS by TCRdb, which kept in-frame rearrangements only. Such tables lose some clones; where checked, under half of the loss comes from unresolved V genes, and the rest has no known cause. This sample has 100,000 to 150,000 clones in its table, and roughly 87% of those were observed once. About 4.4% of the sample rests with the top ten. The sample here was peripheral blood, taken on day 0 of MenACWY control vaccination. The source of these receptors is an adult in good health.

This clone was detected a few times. The CDR3 DNA follows: TGTGCCAGCGTATTACTAGCGGAGGACGAGCAGTACGTC. Residues: CASVLLAEDEQYV. J is TRBJ2-7 and V is TRBV2, with 8 bases lining up with TRBD2. The germline V gene encodes CDR1 SNHLY and CDR2 FYNNEI. Trimming at V came to 8 bases and at J to 5 bases, leaving 8 bases not matched to a gene. The CDR3 covers 13 residues.

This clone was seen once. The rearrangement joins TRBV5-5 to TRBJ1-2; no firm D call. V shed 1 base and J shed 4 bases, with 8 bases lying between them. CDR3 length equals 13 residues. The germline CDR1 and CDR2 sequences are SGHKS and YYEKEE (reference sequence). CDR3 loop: CASSLLESYGYTF. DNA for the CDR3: TGTGCCAGCAGCTTGCTAGAATCCTATGGCTACACCTTC.

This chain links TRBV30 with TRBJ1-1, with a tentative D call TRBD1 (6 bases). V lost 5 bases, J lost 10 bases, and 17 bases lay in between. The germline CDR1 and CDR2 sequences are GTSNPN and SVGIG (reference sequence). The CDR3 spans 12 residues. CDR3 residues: CAWGPGEGLAFF. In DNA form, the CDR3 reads TGTGCCTGGGGCCCAGGGGAGGGGCTAGCTTTCTTT.

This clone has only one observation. The CDR3 DNA sequence: TGTGCCAGCAGCCCCCGGGACAGGGTTGGGGAGACCCAGTACTTC. It is translated as CASSPRDRVGETQYF. V is TRBV11-3 and J is TRBJ2-5; TRBD1 agrees at 9 bases. This CDR3 contains 15 residues. CDR1 and CDR2 (germline): SGHNT, YENEEA. V shed 5 bases, J shed 5 bases, and the junction held 9 bases outside the gene matches.

The CDR3 bases are TGTGCCAGCAGTTTGGGGGGGGTGAGCAATCAGCCCCAGCATTTT. Translation gives CASSLGGVSNQPQHF. This rearrangement joins TRBV28 to TRBJ1-5, with D possibly being TRBD1 (5 bases). The CDR3 contains 15 residues. Trimming removed 3 bases from V and 1 base from J, with 10 bases in between. The germline V gene encodes CDR1 MDHEN and CDR2 SYDVKM.

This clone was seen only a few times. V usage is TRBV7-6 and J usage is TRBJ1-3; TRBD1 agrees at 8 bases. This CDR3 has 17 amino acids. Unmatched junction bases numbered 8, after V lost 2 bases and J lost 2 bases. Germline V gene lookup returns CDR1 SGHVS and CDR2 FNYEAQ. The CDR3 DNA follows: TGTGCCAGCAGCTTAATTCTGGCAGGGGGCACTGGAAACACCATATATTTT. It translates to CASSLILAGGTGNTIYF.

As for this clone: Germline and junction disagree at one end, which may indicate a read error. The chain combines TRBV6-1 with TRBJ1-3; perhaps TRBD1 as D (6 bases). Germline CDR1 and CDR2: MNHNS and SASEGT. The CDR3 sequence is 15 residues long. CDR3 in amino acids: CASREDRFSGNTIYF. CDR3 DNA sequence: TGTGCCAGCAGAGAAGACAGGTTCTCTGGAAACACCATATATTTT.

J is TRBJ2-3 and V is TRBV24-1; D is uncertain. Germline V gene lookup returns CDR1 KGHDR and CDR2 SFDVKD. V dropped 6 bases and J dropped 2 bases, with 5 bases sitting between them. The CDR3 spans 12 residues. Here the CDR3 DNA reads TGTGCCACCAGTCTCTCCACAGATACGCAGTATTTT. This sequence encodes CATSLSTDTQYF.

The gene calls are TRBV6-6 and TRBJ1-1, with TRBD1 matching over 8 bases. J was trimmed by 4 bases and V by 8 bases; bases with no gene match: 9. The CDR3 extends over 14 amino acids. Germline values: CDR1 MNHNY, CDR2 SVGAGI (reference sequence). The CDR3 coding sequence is TGTGCCAGCTCAAATCAGGGGGCGCCCACTGAAGCTTTCTTT. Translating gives CASSNQGAPTEAFF.

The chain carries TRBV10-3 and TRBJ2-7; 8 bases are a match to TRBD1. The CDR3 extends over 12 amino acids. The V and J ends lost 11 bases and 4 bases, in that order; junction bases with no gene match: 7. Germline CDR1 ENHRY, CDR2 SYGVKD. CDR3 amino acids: CAPPDREYEQYF. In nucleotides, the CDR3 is TGTGCCCCCCCGGACAGGGAGTACGAGCAGTACTTC.

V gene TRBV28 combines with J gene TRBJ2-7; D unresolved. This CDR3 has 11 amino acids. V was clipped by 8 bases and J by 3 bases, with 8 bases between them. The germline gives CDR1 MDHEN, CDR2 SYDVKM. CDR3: CASGQSYEQYF. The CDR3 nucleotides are TGTGCCAGCGGCCAGAGCTACGAGCAGTACTTC.

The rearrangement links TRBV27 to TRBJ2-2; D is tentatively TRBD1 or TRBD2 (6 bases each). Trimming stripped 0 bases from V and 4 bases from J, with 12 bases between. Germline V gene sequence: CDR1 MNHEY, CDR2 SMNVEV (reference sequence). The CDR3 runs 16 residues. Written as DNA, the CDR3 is TGTGCCAGCAGTTTATCTCGGGGGCGGGGCACCGGGGAGCTGTTTTTT. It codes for CASSLSRGRGTGELFF.

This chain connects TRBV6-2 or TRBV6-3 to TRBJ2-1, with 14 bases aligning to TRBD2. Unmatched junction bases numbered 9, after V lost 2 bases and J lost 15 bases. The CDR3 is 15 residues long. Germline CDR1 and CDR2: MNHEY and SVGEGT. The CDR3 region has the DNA TGTGCCAGCAGTTACGGGACTAGCGGGGGCCCGGGTGGGTTCTTC. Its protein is CASSYGTSGGPGGFF.

The CDR3 DNA reads TGTGCCAGTACCCCTCGTGCGGGGGACTACAATGAGCAGTTCTTC. This codes for CASTPRAGDYNEQFF. The chain couples TRBV19 to TRBJ2-1; 7 bases are a match to TRBD2. Trimming at V came to 7 bases and at J to 3 bases, leaving 9 bases not matched to a gene. CDR3 length: 15 amino acids. The germline V gene has CDR1 LNHDA and CDR2 SQIVND (reference sequence).

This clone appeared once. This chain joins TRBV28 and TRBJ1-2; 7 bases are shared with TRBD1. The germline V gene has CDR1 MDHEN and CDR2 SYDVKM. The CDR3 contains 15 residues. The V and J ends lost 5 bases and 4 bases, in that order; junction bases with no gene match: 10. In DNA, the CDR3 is TGTGCCAGCAGTCCCCCGGGACAGATTATCTATGGCTACACCTTC. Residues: CASSPPGQIIYGYTF.

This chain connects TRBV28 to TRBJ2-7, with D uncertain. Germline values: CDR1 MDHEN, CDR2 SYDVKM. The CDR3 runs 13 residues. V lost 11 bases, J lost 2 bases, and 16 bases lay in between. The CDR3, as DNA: TGTGCCCATGGAACCTCCGGCCCCTACGAGCAGTACTTC. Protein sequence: CAHGTSGPYEQYF.

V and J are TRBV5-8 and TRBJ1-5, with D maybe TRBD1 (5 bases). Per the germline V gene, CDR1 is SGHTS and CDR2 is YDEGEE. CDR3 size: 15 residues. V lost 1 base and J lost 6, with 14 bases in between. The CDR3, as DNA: TGTGCCAGCAGCTTGCTGAGGACAAATTCTCAGCCCCAGCATTTT. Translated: CASSLLRTNSQPQHF.

This chain's CDR3 is CASSLALGLVPDTQYF. In DNA form, the CDR3 reads TGTGCCAGCAGCTTAGCGCTGGGACTAGTCCCAGATACGCAGTATTTT. The V gene is TRBV7-9, the J gene TRBJ2-3; 8 nucleotides align to TRBD2. The CDR3 runs to 16 residues. V was pared by 0 bases and J by 4 bases, with 6 bases of the junction left unmatched. Germline-derived CDR1 and CDR2 are SEHNR and FQNEAQ (reference sequence).

CDR3 sequence: CASGAAYEQYF. As DNA, the CDR3 is TGTGCCAGCGGGGCGGCCTACGAGCAGTACTTC. The chain is built from TRBV9 and TRBJ2-7; tentatively, D is TRBD1 (5 bases). Trimming removed 7 bases from V and 2 bases from J, with 7 bases in between. The CDR3 loop spans 11 amino acids. Germline V lookup: CDR1 SGDLS, CDR2 YYNGEE.

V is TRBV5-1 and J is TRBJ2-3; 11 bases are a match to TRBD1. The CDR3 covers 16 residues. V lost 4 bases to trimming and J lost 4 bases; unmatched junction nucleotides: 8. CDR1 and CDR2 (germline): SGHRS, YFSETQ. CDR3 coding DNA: TGCGCCAGCAGCCAGGGGGACAGGGGGACGGCAGATACGCAGTATTTT. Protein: CASSQGDRGTADTQYF.

CDR3 amino acids: CASSTVRGPSLAKNIQYF. The CDR3 DNA reads as TGTGCCAGCAGCACCGTAAGGGGACCATCACTAGCCAAAAACATTCAGTACTTC. This chain links TRBV11-2 with TRBJ2-4; either TRBD1 or TRBD2 may supply D (5 bases each). V dropped 5 bases and J dropped 0 bases, with 20 bases sitting between them. The CDR3 loop spans 18 amino acids. Germline V gene sequence: CDR1 SGHAT, CDR2 FQNNGV.

CDR3 in amino acids: CASSPPTTGARSGGYTF. The CDR3 nucleotides are TGTGCCAGTAGTCCACCTACGACAGGTGCTCGATCAGGAGGCTACACCTTC. The chain recombines TRBV19 with TRBJ1-2; possible D gene TRBD1, 6 bases. V lost 5 bases, J lost 8 bases, and 27 bases lay in between. The length of the CDR3 is 17 residues. CDR1 and CDR2 from the germline V gene are LNHDA and SQIVND (reference sequence).

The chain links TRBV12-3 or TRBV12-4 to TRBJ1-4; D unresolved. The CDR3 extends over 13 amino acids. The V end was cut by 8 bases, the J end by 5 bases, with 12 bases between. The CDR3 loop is CASARQPNEKLFF. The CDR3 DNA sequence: TGTGCCAGCGCCCGGCAGCCAAATGAAAAACTGTTTTTT.

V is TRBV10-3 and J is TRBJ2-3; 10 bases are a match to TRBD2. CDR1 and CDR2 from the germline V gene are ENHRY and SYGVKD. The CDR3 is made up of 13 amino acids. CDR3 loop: CAIAGGHGDTQYF. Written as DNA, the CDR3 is TGTGCAATAGCGGGGGGACACGGGGATACGCAGTATTTT.

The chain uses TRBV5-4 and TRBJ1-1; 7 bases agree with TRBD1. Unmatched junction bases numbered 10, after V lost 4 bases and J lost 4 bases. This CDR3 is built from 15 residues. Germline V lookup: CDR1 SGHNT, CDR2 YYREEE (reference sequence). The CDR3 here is CASSGDRAGSTEAFF. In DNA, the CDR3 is TGTGCCAGCAGCGGAGACAGGGCTGGTAGCACTGAAGCTTTCTTT.

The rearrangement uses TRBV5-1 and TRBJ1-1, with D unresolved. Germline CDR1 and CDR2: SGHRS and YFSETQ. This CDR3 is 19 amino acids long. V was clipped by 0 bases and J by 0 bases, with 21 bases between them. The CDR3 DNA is TGCGCCAGCAGCTTGGAGGCCCCAAGGTGGGGTAATATGAACACTGAAGCTTTCTTT. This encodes CASSLEAPRWGNMNTEAFF. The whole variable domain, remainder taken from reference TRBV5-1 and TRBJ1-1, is KAGVTQTPRYLIKTRGQQVTLSCSPISGHRSVSWYQQTPGQGLQFLFEYFSETQRNKGNFPGRFSGRQFSNSRSEMNVSTLELGDSALYLCASSLEAPRWGNMNTEAFFGQGTRLTVV.

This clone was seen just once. The CDR3 reads CASSLGYTDTQYF. The DNA for the CDR3 is TGTGCCAGCAGCTTAGGCTACACAGATACGCAGTATTTT. V usage is TRBV11-2 and J usage is TRBJ2-3; D is unclear. CDR1 is SGHAT and CDR2 is FQNNGV in the germline V gene. Trimming removed 1 base from V and 2 bases from J, with 4 bases in between. CDR3 length: 13 amino acids.

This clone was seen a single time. The CDR3 reads CASSYRLTGTGQNIQYF. For the CDR3, the DNA is TGCGCCAGCAGCTACCGGCTTACCGGGACAGGGCAAAACATTCAGTACTTC. This chain connects TRBV5-1 to TRBJ2-4; TRBD1 matches at 9 bases. V shed 3 bases and J 5 bases; nucleotides not matched to a gene: 12. Per germline, CDR1 SGHRS and CDR2 YFSETQ. The CDR3 loop spans 17 amino acids.

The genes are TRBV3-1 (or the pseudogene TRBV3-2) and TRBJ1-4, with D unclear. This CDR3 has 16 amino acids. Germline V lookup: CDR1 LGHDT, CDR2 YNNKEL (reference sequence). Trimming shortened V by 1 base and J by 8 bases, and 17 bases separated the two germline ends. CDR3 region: CASSQGGRVGREKLFF. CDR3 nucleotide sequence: TGTGCCAGCAGCCAAGGGGGTAGGGTCGGCAGGGAAAAACTGTTTTTT.